The T cell receptor beta chain under discussion was sequenced for a study of blood T cell repertoires in COVID-19. In the original workflow: Amplifying reference gene primers gave estimates of nucleated cell counts. Produced via immunoSEQ multiplex PCR; TCRdb's table is partial and in-frame only. Clone size and V and J calls were adopted from that table, with D and trimming inferred from the DNA. The sample consists of a few hundred thousand clones, 75% to 90% of them appearing once. Seattle participants joined during active infection and were tracked over time. From germline, CDR1 is SGHAT and CDR2 FQNNGV. Deletions cut 5 bases from V and 6 bases from J, with 16 bases between. There are 14 residues in the CDR3.

Sequenced input: peripheral blood. The clonotype comes from a woman between 65 and 79 years old with COVID-19, enrolled during active disease. The chain is built from TRBV11-2 and TRBJ1-1, with a possible D match to TRBD1 (5 bases). The CDR3 sequence: CASSPPRGRAEAFF. Written as DNA, the CDR3 is TGTGCCAGCAGCCCCCCCCGGGGGAGGGCTGAAGCTTTCTTT.